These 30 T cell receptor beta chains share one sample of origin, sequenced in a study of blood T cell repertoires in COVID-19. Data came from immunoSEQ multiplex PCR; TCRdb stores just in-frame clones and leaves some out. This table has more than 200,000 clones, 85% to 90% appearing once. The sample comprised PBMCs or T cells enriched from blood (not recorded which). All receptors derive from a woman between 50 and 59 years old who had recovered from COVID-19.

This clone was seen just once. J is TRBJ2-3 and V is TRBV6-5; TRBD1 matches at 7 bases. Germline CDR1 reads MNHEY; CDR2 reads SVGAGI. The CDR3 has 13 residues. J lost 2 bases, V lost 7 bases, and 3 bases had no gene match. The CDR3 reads CASKRGHTDTQYF. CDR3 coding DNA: TGTGCCAGCAAGAGGGGGCACACAGATACGCAGTATTTT.

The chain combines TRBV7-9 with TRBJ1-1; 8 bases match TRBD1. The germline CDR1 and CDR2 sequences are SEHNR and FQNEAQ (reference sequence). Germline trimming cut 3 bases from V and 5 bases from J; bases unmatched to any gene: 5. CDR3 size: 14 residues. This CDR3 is CASSFQGAQTEAFF. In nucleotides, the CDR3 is TGTGCCAGCAGCTTTCAGGGGGCGCAAACTGAAGCTTTCTTT.

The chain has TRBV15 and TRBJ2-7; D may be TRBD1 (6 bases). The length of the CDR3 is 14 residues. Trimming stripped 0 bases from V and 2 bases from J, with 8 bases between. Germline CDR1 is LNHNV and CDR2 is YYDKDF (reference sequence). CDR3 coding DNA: TGTGCCACCAGCAGAGAACAGGGCCCCTACGAGCAGTACTTC. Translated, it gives CATSREQGPYEQYF.

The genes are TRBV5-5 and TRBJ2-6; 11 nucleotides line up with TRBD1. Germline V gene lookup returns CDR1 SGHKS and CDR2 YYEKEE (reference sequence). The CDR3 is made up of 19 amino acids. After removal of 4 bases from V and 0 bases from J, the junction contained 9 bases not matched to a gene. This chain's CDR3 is CASSQIPGQGVSGANVLTF. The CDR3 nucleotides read TGTGCCAGCAGCCAAATACCGGGACAGGGGGTCTCTGGGGCCAACGTCCTGACTTTC.

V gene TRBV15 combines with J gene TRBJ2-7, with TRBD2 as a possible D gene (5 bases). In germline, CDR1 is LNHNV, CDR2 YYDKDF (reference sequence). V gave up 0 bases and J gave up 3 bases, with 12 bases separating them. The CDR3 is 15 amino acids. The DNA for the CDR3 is TGTGCCACCAGCAGAGAAGGAGCGGAATACTACGAGCAGTACTTC. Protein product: CATSREGAEYYEQYF.

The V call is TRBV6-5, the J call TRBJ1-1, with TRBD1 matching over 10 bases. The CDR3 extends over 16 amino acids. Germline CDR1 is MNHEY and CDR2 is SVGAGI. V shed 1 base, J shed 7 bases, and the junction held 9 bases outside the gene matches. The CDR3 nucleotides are TGTGCCAGCAGTTACTATCGGGGGGACAGGGGCGGTGAAGCTTTCTTT. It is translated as CASSYYRGDRGGEAFF.

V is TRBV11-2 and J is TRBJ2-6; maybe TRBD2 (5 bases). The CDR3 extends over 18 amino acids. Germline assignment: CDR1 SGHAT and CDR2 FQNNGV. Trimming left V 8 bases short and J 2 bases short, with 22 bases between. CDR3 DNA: TGTGCCAGCCCAGCTTTTGGGAGTCAGCTGCCTGGGGCCAACGTCCTGACTTTC. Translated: CASPAFGSQLPGANVLTF. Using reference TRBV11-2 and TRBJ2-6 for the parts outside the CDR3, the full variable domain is EAGVAQSPRYKIIEKRQSVAFWCNPISGHATLYWYQQILGQGPKLLIQFQNNGVVDDSQLPKDRFSAERLKGVDSTLKIQPAKLEDSAVYLCASPAFGSQLPGANVLTFGAGSRLTVL.

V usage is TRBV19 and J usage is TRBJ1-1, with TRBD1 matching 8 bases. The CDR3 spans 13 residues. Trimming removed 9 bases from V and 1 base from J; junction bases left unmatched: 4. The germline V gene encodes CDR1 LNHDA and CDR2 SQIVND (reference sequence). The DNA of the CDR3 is TGTGCCAGCCGGGACAGGCGGAACACTGAAGCTTTCTTT. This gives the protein CASRDRRNTEAFF.

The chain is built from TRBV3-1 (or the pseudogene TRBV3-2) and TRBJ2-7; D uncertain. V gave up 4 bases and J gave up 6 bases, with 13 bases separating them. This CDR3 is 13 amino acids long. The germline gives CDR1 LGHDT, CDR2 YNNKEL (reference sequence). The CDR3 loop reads CASSLSTSTEQYF. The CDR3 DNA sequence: TGTGCCAGCAGCCTATCTACTTCAACCGAGCAGTACTTC.

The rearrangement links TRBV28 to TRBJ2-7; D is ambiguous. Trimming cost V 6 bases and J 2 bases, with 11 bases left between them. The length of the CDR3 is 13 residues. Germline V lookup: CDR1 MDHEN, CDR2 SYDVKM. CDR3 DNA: TGTGCCAGCAGCCCCATGGGCCCCTACGAGCAGTACTTC. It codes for CASSPMGPYEQYF. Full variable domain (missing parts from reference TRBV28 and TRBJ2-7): DVKVTQSSRYLVKRTGEKVFLECVQDMDHENMFWYRQDPGLGLRLIYFSYDVKMKEKGDIPEGYSVSREKKERFSLILESASTNQTSMYLCASSPMGPYEQYFGPGTRLTVT.

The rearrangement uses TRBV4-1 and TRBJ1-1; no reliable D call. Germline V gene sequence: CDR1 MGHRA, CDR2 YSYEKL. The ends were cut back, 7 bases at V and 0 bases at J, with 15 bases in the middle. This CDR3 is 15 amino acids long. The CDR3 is CASTRGGLMNTEAFF. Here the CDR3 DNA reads TGCGCCAGCACCCGTGGAGGGCTCATGAACACTGAAGCTTTCTTT.

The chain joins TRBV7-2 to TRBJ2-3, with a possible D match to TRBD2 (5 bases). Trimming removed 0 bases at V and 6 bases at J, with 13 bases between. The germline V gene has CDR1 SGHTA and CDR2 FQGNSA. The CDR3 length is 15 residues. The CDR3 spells CASSLAGRESDTQYF. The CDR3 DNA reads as TGTGCCAGCAGCTTAGCGGGCCGGGAATCGGATACGCAGTATTTT.

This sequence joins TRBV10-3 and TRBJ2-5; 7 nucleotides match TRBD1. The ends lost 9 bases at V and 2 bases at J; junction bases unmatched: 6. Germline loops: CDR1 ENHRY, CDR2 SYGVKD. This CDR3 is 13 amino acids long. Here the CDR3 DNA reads TGTGCCATGAGACAGGGAACGCAAGAGACCCAGTACTTC. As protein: CAMRQGTQETQYF.

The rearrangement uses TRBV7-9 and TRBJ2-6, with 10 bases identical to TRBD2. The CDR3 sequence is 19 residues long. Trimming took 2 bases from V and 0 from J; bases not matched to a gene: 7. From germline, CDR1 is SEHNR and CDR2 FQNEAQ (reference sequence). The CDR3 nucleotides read TGTGCCAGCAGCTTACCTCGGACTAGCGGCTCCTCTGGGGCCAACGTCCTGACTTTC. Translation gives CASSLPRTSGSSGANVLTF.

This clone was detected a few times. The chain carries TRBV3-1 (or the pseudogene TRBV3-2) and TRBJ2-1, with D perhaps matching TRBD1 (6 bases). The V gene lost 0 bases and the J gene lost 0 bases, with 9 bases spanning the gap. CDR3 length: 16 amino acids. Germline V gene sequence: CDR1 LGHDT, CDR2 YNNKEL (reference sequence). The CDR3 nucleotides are TGTGCCAGCAGCCAAGAACAGGGAGACTCCTACAATGAGCAGTTCTTC. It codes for CASSQEQGDSYNEQFF.

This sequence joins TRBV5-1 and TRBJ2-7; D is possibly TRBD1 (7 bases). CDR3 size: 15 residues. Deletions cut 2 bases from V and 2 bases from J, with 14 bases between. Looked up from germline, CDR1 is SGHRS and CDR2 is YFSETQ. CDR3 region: CASSFTGDSPYEQYF. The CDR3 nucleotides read TGCGCCAGCAGCTTTACAGGGGACTCACCCTACGAGCAGTACTTC.

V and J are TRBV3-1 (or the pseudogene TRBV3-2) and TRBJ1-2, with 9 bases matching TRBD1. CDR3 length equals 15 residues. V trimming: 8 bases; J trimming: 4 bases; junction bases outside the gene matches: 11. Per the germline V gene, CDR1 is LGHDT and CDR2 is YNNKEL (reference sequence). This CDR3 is CASSPHPGQGYGYTF. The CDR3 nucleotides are TGTGCCAGCTCGCCCCATCCGGGACAGGGCTATGGCTACACCTTC.

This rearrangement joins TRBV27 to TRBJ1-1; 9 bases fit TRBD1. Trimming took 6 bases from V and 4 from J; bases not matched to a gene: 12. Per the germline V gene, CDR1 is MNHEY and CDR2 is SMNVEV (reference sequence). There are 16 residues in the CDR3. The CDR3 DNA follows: TGTGCCAGCAGCCCCCGGGACAGGGTTTTGAGCACTGAAGCTTTCTTT. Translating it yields CASSPRDRVLSTEAFF.

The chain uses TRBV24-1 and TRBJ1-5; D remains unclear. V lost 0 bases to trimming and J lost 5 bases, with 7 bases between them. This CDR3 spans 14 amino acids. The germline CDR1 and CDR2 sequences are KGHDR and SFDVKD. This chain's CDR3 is CATSDLQSYQPQHF. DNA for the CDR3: TGTGCCACCAGTGATTTGCAATCATATCAGCCCCAGCATTTT.

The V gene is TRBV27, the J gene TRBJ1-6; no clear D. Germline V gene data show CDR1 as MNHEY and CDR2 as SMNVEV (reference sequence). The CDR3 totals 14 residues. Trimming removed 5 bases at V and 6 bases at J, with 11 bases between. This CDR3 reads CASSLYIPNSPLHF. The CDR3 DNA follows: TGTGCCAGCAGTCTATACATTCCTAATTCACCCCTCCACTTT.

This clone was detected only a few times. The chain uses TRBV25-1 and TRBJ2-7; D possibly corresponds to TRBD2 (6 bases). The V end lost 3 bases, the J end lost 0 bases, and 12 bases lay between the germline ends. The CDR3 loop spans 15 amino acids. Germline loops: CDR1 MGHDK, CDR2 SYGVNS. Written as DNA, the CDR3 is TGTGCCAGCAGTGATGAAGGTAGCGGCTCCTACGAGCAGTACTTC. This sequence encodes CASSDEGSGSYEQYF.

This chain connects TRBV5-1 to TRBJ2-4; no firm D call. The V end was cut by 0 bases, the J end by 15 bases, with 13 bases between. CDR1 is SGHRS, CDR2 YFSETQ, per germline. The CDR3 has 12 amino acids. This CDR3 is CASSLDGGVLYF. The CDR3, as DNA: TGCGCCAGCAGCTTGGACGGCGGAGTTCTGTACTTC.

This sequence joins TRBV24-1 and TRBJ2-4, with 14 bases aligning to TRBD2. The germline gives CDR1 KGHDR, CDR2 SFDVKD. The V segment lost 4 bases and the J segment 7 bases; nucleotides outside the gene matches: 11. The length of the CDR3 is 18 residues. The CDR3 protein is CATSESGTSGSRSNIQYF. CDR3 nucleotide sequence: TGTGCCACCAGTGAATCCGGGACTAGCGGGAGTAGATCGAACATTCAGTACTTC.

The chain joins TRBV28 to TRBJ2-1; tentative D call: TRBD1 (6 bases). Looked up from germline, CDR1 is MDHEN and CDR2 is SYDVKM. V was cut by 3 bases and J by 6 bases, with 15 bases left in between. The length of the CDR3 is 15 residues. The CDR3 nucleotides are TGTGCCAGCAGTTTGCGGCAGGGGTCACGCAATGAGCAGTTCTTC. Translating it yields CASSLRQGSRNEQFF.

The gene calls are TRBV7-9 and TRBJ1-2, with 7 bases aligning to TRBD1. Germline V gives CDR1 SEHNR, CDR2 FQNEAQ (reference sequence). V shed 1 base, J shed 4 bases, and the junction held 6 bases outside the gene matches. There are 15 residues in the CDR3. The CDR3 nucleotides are TGTGCCAGCAGCTTAGGGGACAGCCGGTTCTATGGCTACACCTTC. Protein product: CASSLGDSRFYGYTF.

CDR3 coding DNA: TGTGCCACCAGCAATCCCCGACAGGGGGGGGGTACTGAAGCTTTCTTT. This codes for CATSNPRQGGGTEAFF. The J gene is TRBJ1-1, the V gene TRBV15, with 9 bases identical to TRBD1. Germline V lookup: CDR1 LNHNV, CDR2 YYDKDF (reference sequence). J was trimmed by 5 bases and V by 4 bases; bases with no gene match: 11. The CDR3 contains 16 residues.

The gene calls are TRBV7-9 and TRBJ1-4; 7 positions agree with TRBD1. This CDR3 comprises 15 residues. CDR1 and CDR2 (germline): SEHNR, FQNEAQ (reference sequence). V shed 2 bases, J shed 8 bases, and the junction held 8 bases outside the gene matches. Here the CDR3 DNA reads TGTGCCAGCAGCTTAACCGGGACACAGGGGGAAAAACTGTTTTTT. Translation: CASSLTGTQGEKLFF. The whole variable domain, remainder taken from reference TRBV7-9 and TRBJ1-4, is DTGVSQNPRHKITKRGQNVTFRCDPISEHNRLYWYRQTLGQGPEFLTYFQNEAQLEKSRLLSDRFSAERPKGSFSTLEIQRTEQGDSAMYLCASSLTGTQGEKLFFGSGTQLSVL.

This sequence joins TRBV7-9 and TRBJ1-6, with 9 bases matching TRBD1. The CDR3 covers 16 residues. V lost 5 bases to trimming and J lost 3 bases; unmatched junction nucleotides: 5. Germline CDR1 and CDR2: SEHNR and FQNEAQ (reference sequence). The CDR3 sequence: CASSRGQGYYNSPLHF. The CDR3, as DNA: TGTGCCAGCAGCCGGGGACAGGGATACTATAATTCACCCCTCCACTTT.

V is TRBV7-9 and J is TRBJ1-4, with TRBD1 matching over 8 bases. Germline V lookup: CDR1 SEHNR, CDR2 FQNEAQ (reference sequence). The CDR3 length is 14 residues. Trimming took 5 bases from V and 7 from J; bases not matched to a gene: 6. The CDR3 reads CASSPGGVGEKLFF. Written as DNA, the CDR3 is TGTGCCAGCAGCCCAGGGGGCGTGGGTGAAAAACTGTTTTTT.

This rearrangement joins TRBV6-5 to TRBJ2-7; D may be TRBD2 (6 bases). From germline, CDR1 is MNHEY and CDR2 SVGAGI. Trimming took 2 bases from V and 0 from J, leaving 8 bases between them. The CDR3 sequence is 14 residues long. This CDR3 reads CASSYRRDSYEQYF. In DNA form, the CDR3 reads TGTGCCAGCAGTTACCGGCGGGACTCCTACGAGCAGTACTTC.